Included here is one T cell receptor beta chain sequence, with context. This sample is part of a study of OX40 agonist ivuxolimab in advanced cancers. Turning to the study itself: With ivuxolimab, an agonistic anti-OX40 (CD134) antibody, patients were treated. Intravenous ivuxolimab was administered to patients every 2 weeks at 0.01 to 10 mg/kg. Prior therapy, whether anti-PD-1, anti-PD-L1 or anti-CTLA-4, was allowed, and 40% had some.

The protocol was immunoSEQ multiplex PCR, while the TCRdb copy is restricted to in-frame clones and leaves out a portion. The sample comprises about 88,000 clones, more than 80% of which are singletons, and 0.2% to 0.25% rests with the top ten. Sample: CD4+ or CD8+ T cells sorted from blood, taken in a trial of the OX40 agonist ivuxolimab. The clonotype comes from an adult with an advanced solid tumor such as melanoma, head and neck, liver or kidney cancer.

The CDR3 nucleotides read TGTGCCAGCAGCTTAACGTTGGGCGAGGGGGAGGCAGATACGCAGTATTTT. The encoded protein is CASSLTLGEGEADTQYF. The rearrangement uses TRBV7-3 and TRBJ2-3; possibly TRBD1 or TRBD2 for D (6 bases each). Germline V gene sequence: CDR1 SGHTA, CDR2 FQGTGA. The CDR3 extends over 17 amino acids. Trimming took 0 bases from V and 4 from J, leaving 17 bases between them.